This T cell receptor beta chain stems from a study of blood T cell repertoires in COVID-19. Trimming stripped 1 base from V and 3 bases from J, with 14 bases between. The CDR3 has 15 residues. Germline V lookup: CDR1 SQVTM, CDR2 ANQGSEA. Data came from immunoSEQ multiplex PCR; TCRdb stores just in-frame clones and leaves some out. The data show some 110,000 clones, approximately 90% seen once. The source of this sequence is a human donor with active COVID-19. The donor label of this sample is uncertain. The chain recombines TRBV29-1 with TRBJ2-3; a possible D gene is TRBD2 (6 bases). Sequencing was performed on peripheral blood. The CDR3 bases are TGCAGCGTTGAAGGGGGGGTCTTGGGAACAGATACGCAGTATTTT. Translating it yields CSVEGGVLGTDTQYF.